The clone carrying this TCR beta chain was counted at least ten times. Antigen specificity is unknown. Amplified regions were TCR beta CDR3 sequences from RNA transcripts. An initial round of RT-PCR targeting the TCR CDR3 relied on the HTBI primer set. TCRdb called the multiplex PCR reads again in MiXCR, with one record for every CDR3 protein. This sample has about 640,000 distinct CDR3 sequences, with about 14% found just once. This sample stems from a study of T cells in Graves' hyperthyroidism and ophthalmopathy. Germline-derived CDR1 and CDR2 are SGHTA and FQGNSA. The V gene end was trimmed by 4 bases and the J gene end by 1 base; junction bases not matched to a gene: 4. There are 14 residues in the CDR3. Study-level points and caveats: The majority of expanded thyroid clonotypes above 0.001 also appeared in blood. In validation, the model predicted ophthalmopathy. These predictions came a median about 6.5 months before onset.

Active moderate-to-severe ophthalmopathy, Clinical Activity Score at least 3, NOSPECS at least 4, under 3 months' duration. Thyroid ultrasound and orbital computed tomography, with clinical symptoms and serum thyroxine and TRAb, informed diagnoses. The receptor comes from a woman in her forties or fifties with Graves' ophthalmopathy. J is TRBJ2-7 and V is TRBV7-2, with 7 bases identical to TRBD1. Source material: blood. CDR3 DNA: TGTGCCAGCAGCTCCGGGACAGTGTCCTACGAGCAGTACTTC. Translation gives CASSSGTVSYEQYF.